The T cell receptor beta chain under discussion was sequenced for a study of monozygotic twins with inflammatory bowel disease. Blood was collected, around 2.6 ml per donor. With eight separate reactions per sample, the authors made cDNA. Template switching introduced UMIs that contain a 6-nucleotide sample barcode. TCRdb derives one entry per CDR3 protein from the 5' RACE reads, leaving out DNA. This table holds 150,000 to 200,000 distinct CDR3 sequences. Whole-study findings and limits: Discrimination among different T cell subtypes was not achievable.

As to this clonotype: Its antigen is undetermined.

Germline V gene data show CDR1 as KGHSH and CDR2 as LQKENI. The CDR3 extends over 17 amino acids. The sample comprised blood. This sequence was found in a human donor with ulcerative colitis or Crohn's disease, or a healthy co-twin of an affected twin (not recorded which). The rearrangement uses TRBV18 and TRBJ1-5; TCRdb proposes TRBD1, but this gene call is untestable without DNA. This chain's CDR3 is CASSLYRGSVTNQPQHF.